The 27 T cell receptor beta chains presented below share a single source sample, sequenced in a study of shared clonotypes between healthy human individuals. The method was immunoSEQ multiplex PCR; TCRdb's version includes in-frame clones alone and lacks a portion of them. The sample consists of 1.6 million or so clones, around 98.5% of them appearing once. Sequencing input: naive CD4+ T cells sorted from blood. Subset given: CD45RA+ positively selected. The source is a man aged 30-40 years in good health.

CDR3 in amino acids: CASSLEGTTDTQYF. CDR3 DNA: TGTGCCAGCAGTCTTGAGGGCACCACAGATACGCAGTATTTT. The rearrangement links TRBV28 to TRBJ2-3, with D possibly being TRBD2 (5 bases). The CDR3 spans 14 residues. The germline gives CDR1 MDHEN, CDR2 SYDVKM. Trimming took 5 bases from V and 2 from J, leaving 11 bases between them.

The chain has TRBV2 and TRBJ1-2; no clear D. Per germline, CDR1 SNHLY and CDR2 FYNNEI. The CDR3 spans 12 residues. Trimming left V 3 bases short and J 5 bases short, with 7 bases between. The CDR3 loop is CASSDRRYGYTF. CDR3 DNA: TGTGCCAGCAGTGACAGAAGATATGGCTACACCTTC.

The chain is built from TRBV19 and TRBJ2-7; TRBD1 aligns across 8 bases. The germline V gene has CDR1 LNHDA and CDR2 SQIVND (reference sequence). The CDR3 is 15 amino acids. Losses at the gene ends were 5 bases for V and 1 base for J; bases not matched to a gene: 7. The CDR3: CASSVGTGPSYEQYF. The CDR3 DNA follows: TGTGCCAGTAGTGTCGGGACAGGTCCTTCCTACGAGCAGTACTTC.

V gene TRBV9 combines with J gene TRBJ2-2; possibly TRBD2 for D (5 bases). The CDR3 has 14 residues. Trimming shortened V by 4 bases and J by 7 bases, and 14 bases separated the two germline ends. Germline CDR1 and CDR2: SGDLS and YYNGEE. CDR3 in DNA: TGTGCCAGCAGCCCCACTAGATCGGGCGGGGAGCTGTTTTTT. Translation gives CASSPTRSGGELFF.

About this clone: Distinct nucleotide sequences in the sample also encode this CDR3. This rearrangement joins TRBV19 to TRBJ1-5; D gene ambiguous. The CDR3 totals 12 residues. Germline assignment: CDR1 LNHDA and CDR2 SQIVND (reference sequence). Trimming took off 7 bases at V and 3 bases at J, with 7 bases between the two ends. CDR3 bases: TGTGCCAGTACAGATCCCAATCAGCCCCAGCATTTT. It specifies CASTDPNQPQHF.

CDR3 DNA: TGCGCCAGCAGTGAAGGGACTAGCGGCATCTACAATGAGCAGTTCTTC. Its protein is CASSEGTSGIYNEQFF. The rearrangement joins TRBV10-1 to TRBJ2-1, with TRBD2 matching 11 bases. The CDR3 length is 16 residues. Germline V gene lookup returns CDR1 WNHNN and CDR2 SYGVQD (reference sequence). The junction had 4 bases not matched to a gene; V was cut back by 3 bases and J by 3 bases.

The chain joins TRBV19 to TRBJ1-5; 7 nucleotides line up with TRBD1. The CDR3 consists of 15 residues. CDR1 and CDR2 from the germline V gene are LNHDA and SQIVND (reference sequence). V shed 1 base, J shed 5 bases, and the junction held 5 bases outside the gene matches. The CDR3, as DNA: TGTGCCAGTAGTATAGGATGGACAGGCCATCAGCCCCAGCATTTT. Translation: CASSIGWTGHQPQHF.

The V and J genes are TRBV18 and TRBJ1-1; maybe TRBD1 (5 bases). Trimming removed 8 bases from V and 1 base from J, with 11 bases in between. The germline V gene has CDR1 KGHSH and CDR2 LQKENI. The CDR3 extends over 13 amino acids. Here the CDR3 reads CASLGQENTEAFF. The CDR3 bases are TGTGCCAGCCTGGGGCAGGAGAACACTGAAGCTTTCTTT. The complete variable domain, with remaining parts taken from reference TRBV18 and TRBJ1-1, reads NAGVMQNPRHLVRRRGQEARLRCSPMKGHSHVYWYRQLPEEGLKFMVYLQKENIIDESGMPKERFSAEFPKEGPSILRIQQVVRGDSAAYFCASLGQENTEAFFGQGTRLTVV.

This chain connects TRBV6-1 to TRBJ2-7, with D unresolved. CDR1 is MNHNS and CDR2 is SASEGT in the germline V gene. CDR3 length equals 17 residues. Trimming cost V 0 bases and J 1 base, with 16 bases left between them. The CDR3 is CASSEAVSQINSYEQYF. DNA for the CDR3: TGTGCCAGCAGTGAAGCGGTCTCACAGATTAATTCCTACGAGCAGTACTTC.

This clone was detected once. The CDR3 sequence is CASSLVGGSYEQYF. The DNA of the CDR3 is TGTGCCAGCAGCTTAGTTGGCGGAAGCTACGAGCAGTACTTC. The V call is TRBV7-6, the J call TRBJ2-7; D ambiguous. In germline, CDR1 is SGHVS, CDR2 FNYEAQ. The ends were cut back, 1 base at V and 3 bases at J, with 10 bases in the middle. The CDR3 extends over 14 amino acids.

The gene calls are TRBV7-9 and TRBJ2-2, with D maybe TRBD1 (6 bases). CDR1 and CDR2 (germline): SEHNR, FQNEAQ (reference sequence). Between the trimmed V and J ends, which lost 5 bases and 4 bases, there was a span of 11 bases. This CDR3 contains 14 residues. This chain's CDR3 is CASSIGQSTGELFF. The CDR3 DNA follows: TGTGCCAGCAGCATCGGACAGTCCACCGGGGAGCTGTTTTTT.

V gene TRBV6-1 combines with J gene TRBJ2-5; a weak D match, TRBD2 (6 bases). Germline CDR1 MNHNS, CDR2 SASEGT. The CDR3 loop spans 14 amino acids. Between the trimmed V and J ends, which lost 5 bases and 6 bases, there was a span of 16 bases. The DNA for the CDR3 is TGTGCCAGCAGTCCGATGTCCGGGGGTAAGACCCAGTACTTC. This sequence encodes CASSPMSGGKTQYF.

V and J are TRBV7-8 and TRBJ2-2; TRBD2 matches 11 bases. The V and J ends lost 3 bases and 1 base, in that order; junction bases with no gene match: 1. The germline V gene encodes CDR1 SGHVS and CDR2 FQNEAQ. This CDR3 is built from 16 residues. CDR3 DNA sequence: TGTGCCAGCAGCTTGGGACTAGCGGTGAACACCGGGGAGCTGTTTTTT. As protein: CASSLGLAVNTGELFF.

This chain links TRBV10-2 with TRBJ2-7; maybe TRBD2 (5 bases). The germline V and J ends were trimmed by 9 bases and 3 bases, with 21 bases remaining between them. Looked up from germline, CDR1 is WSHSY and CDR2 is SAAADI. CDR3 size: 15 residues. Here the CDR3 reads CASKVGAEGVYEQYF. The CDR3 DNA is TGCGCCAGTAAAGTAGGCGCCGAGGGAGTCTACGAGCAGTACTTC.

V and J are TRBV14 and TRBJ2-7, with D perhaps TRBD2 (5 bases). Germline CDR1 is SGHDN and CDR2 is FVKESK. V lost 3 bases and J 2 bases, leaving 14 bases between the germline ends. This CDR3 region has 15 residues. The CDR3 spells CASSQRTGMAYEQYF. Written as DNA, the CDR3 is TGTGCCAGCAGCCAGAGGACGGGGATGGCCTACGAGCAGTACTTC.

This chain connects TRBV29-1 to TRBJ2-1; 7 positions match TRBD2. The germline gives CDR1 SQVTM, CDR2 ANQGSEA. V lost 4 bases, J lost 8 bases, and 14 bases stayed unmatched. The CDR3 spans 15 residues. CDR3 bases: TGCAGCGTTGGAGTGGGAGGGCCATCTAGCTATGAGCAGTTCTTC. The encoded protein is CSVGVGGPSSYEQFF.

Remarks on this clone: A junction end diverges from the germline sequence, so it may reflect a read error. The chain employs TRBV28 and TRBJ1-2, with a tentative D call TRBD1 (6 bases). This CDR3 is built from 14 residues. Per germline, CDR1 MDHEN and CDR2 SYDVKM. The CDR3: CASSLQGRETGIGF. CDR3 coding DNA: TGTGCCAGCAGTCTACAGGGCAGGGAAACGGGAATAGGCTTC.

The chain carries TRBV29-1 and TRBJ2-7, with TRBD1 as a possible D gene (5 bases). The CDR3 has 12 residues. Between the trimmed V and J ends, which lost 8 bases and 2 bases, there was a span of 13 bases. From germline, CDR1 is SQVTM and CDR2 ANQGSEA. In nucleotides, the CDR3 is TGCAGCACCCTTGACAGCGCCTACGAGCAGTACTTC. Translated, it gives CSTLDSAYEQYF.

V and J are TRBV11-2 and TRBJ2-1; 9 nucleotides line up with TRBD2. From germline, CDR1 is SGHAT and CDR2 FQNNGV. This CDR3 has 15 amino acids. Trimming took 5 bases from V and 3 from J; bases not matched to a gene: 5. This CDR3 reads CASSALSGSYNEQFF. CDR3 bases: TGTGCCAGCAGCGCACTTAGCGGGAGCTACAATGAGCAGTTCTTC.

The chain carries TRBV7-2 and TRBJ1-5; a possible D gene is TRBD1 (5 bases). Germline-derived CDR1 and CDR2 are SGHTA and FQGNSA. CDR3 length: 16 amino acids. Trimming removed 2 bases at V and 3 bases at J, with 14 bases between. Written as DNA, the CDR3 is TGTGCCAGCAGCTTACTCTCGGGACGGTACAATCAGCCCCAGCATTTT. Protein sequence: CASSLLSGRYNQPQHF.

The genes are TRBV11-2 and TRBJ2-1; 7 positions agree with TRBD2. The CDR3 consists of 16 residues. Germline loops: CDR1 SGHAT, CDR2 FQNNGV. The V and J ends lost 5 bases and 1 base, in that order; junction bases with no gene match: 8. The CDR3 DNA reads as TGTGCCAGCAGCCAACTAGCGCTTCAATCCTACAATGAGCAGTTCTTC. Protein: CASSQLALQSYNEQFF.

The chain combines TRBV6-6 with TRBJ2-5; D not resolved. This CDR3 is built from 11 residues. Trimming left V 5 bases short and J 0 bases short, with 1 base between. CDR1 and CDR2 (germline): MNHNY, SVGAGI (reference sequence). The CDR3 loop is CASSNQETQYF. The CDR3 DNA follows: TGTGCCAGCAGTAACCAAGAGACCCAGTACTTC.

V gene TRBV2 combines with J gene TRBJ2-5; 7 bases line up with TRBD1. This CDR3 has 14 amino acids. Germline values: CDR1 SNHLY, CDR2 FYNNEI. The trim removed 7 bases at V and 1 base at J, leaving 6 bases unmatched. The CDR3 here is CASMFDRAQETQYF. CDR3 in DNA: TGTGCCAGCATGTTCGACAGGGCCCAAGAGACCCAGTACTTC.

The chain couples TRBV5-1 to TRBJ1-1, with TRBD1 matching over 7 bases. CDR1 SGHRS and CDR2 YFSETQ come from the germline V gene. The CDR3 spans 12 residues. Trimming took 2 bases from V and 7 from J; bases not matched to a gene: 2. CDR3: CASSFNRGEAFF. CDR3 bases: TGCGCCAGCAGCTTCAACAGGGGTGAAGCTTTCTTT.

V and J are TRBV27 and TRBJ1-1, with D possibly TRBD1 on 5 matching bases. The CDR3 is 13 residues long. Germline lookup yields CDR1 MNHEY and CDR2 SMNVEV (reference sequence). The germline V and J ends were trimmed by 5 bases and 7 bases, with 14 bases remaining between them. Here the CDR3 DNA reads TGTGCCAGCAGTCATCCGGGACTGCGTGAAGCTTTCTTT. Translating gives CASSHPGLREAFF.

This CDR3 reads CASREGQASSYTF. The CDR3, as DNA: TGCGCCAGCAGGGAGGGACAGGCCAGCTCCTACACCTTC. The V and J genes are TRBV5-1 and TRBJ1-2; 8 nucleotides align to TRBD1. With 5 bases clipped from V and 10 bases from J, the junction kept 10 bases outside the gene matches. The V gene's germline CDR1 is SGHRS and CDR2 YFSETQ. The CDR3 is made up of 13 amino acids.

In this sample, this clone turned up once. The genes are TRBV19 and TRBJ2-1, with D uncertain. V was cut by 0 bases and J by 2 bases, with 17 bases left in between. Germline V gene lookup returns CDR1 LNHDA and CDR2 SQIVND (reference sequence). The length of the CDR3 is 18 residues. As DNA, the CDR3 is TGTGCCAGTAGTATAGATACAGTGACATCTTACACCTACAATGAGCAGTTCTTC. This translates into CASSIDTVTSYTYNEQFF.